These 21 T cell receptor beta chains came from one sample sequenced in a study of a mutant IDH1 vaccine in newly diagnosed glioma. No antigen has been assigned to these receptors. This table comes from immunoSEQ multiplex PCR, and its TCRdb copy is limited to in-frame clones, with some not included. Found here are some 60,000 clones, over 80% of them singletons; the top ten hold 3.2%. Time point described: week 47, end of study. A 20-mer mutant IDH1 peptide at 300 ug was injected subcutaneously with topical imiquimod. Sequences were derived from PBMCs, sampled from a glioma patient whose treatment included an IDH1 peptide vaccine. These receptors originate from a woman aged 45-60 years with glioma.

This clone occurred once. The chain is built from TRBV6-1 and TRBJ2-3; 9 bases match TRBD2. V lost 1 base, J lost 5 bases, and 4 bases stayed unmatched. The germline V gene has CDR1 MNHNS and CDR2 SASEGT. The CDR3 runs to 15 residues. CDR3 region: CASSEGSGGQDTQYF. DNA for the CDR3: TGTGCCAGCAGTGAAGGGAGCGGGGGGCAAGATACGCAGTATTTT.

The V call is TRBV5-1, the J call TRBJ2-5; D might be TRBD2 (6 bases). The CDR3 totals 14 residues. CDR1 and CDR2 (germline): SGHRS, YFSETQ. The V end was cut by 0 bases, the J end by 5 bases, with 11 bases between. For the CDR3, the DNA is TGCGCCAGCAGCTTGGCACCGGGGGTGGAGACCCAGTACTTC. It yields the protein CASSLAPGVETQYF. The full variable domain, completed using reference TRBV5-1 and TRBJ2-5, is KAGVTQTPRYLIKTRGQQVTLSCSPISGHRSVSWYQQTPGQGLQFLFEYFSETQRNKGNFPGRFSGRQFSNSRSEMNVSTLELGDSALYLCASSLAPGVETQYFGPGTRLLVL.

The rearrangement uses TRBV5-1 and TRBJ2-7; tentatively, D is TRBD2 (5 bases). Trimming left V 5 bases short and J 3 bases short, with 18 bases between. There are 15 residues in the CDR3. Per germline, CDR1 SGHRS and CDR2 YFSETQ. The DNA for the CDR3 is TGCGCCAGCAGTGTAAAAGGTGGGAGCCTCTACGAGCAGTACTTC. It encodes CASSVKGGSLYEQYF.

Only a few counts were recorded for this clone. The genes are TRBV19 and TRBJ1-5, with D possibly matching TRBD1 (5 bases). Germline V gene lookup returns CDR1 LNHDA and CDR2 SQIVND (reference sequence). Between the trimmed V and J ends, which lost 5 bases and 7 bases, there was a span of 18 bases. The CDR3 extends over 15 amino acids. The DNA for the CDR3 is TGTGCCAGTAGTGCAATTTCTCGAGGGGTCCAGCCCCAGCATTTT. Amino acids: CASSAISRGVQPQHF.

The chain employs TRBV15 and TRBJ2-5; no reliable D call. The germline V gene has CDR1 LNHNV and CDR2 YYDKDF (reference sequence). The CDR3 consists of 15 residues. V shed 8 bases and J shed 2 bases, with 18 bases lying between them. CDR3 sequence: CATGSFDLGQETQYF. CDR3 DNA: TGTGCCACCGGATCTTTTGACTTGGGGCAAGAGACCCAGTACTTC.

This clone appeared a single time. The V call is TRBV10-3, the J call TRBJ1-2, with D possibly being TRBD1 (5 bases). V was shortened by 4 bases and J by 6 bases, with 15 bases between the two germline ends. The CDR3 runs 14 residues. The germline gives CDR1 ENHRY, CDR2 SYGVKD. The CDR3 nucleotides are TGTGCCATCAGTGCGGCAGGGACCACGGATGGCTACACCTTC. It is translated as CAISAAGTTDGYTF.

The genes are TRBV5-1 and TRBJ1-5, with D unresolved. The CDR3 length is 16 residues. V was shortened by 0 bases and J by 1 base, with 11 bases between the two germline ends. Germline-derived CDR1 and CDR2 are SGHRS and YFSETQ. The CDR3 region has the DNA TGCGCCAGCAGCTTGGGTGAGGGTGCGAGCAATCAGCCCCAGCATTTT. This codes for CASSLGEGASNQPQHF.

DNA of the CDR3: TGTGCCAGCAGACGGACAGGGGGCTCCTACGAGCAGTACTTC. Its translation: CASRRTGGSYEQYF. The genes are TRBV2 and TRBJ2-7; 10 bases agree with TRBD1. V lost 6 bases to trimming and J lost 0 bases; unmatched junction nucleotides: 2. Germline V gene sequence: CDR1 SNHLY, CDR2 FYNNEI. The CDR3 runs 14 residues.

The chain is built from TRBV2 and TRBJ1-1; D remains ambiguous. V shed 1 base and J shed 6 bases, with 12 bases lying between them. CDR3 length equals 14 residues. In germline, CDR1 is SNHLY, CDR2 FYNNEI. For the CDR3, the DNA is TGTGCCAGCAGTGAAGTTGGAGGGAAGGCTGAAGCTTTCTTT. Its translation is CASSEVGGKAEAFF.

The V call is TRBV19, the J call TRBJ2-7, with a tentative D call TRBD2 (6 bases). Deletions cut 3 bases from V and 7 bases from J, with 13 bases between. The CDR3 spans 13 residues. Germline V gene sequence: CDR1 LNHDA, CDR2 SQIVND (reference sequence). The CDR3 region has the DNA TGTGCCAGTAGTATTTCGGGGGACGGGGAGCAGTACTTC. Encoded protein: CASSISGDGEQYF.

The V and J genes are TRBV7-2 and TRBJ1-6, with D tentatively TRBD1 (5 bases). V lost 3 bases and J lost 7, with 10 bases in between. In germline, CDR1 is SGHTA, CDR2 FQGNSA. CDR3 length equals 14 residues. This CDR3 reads CASSFGGYNSPLHF. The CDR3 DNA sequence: TGTGCCAGCAGCTTCGGGGGGTACAATTCACCCCTCCACTTT.

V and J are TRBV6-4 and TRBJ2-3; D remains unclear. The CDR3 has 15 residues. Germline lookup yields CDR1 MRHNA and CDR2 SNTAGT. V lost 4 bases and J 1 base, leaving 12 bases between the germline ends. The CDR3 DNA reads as TGTGCCAGCAGTGCCATGGGCGACGGCACAGATACGCAGTATTTT. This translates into CASSAMGDGTDTQYF.

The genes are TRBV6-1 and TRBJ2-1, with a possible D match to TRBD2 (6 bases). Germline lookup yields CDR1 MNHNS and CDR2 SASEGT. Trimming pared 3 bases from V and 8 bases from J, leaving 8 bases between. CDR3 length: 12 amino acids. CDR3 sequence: CASSERGYEQFF. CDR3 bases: TGTGCCAGCAGTGAGCGGGGCTATGAGCAGTTCTTC.

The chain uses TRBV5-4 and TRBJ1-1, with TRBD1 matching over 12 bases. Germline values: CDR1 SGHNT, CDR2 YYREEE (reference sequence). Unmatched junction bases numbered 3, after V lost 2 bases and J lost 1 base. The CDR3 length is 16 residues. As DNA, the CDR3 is TGTGCCAGCAGCTTAGGGACAGGGGGCGGGAACACTGAAGCTTTCTTT. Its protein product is CASSLGTGGGNTEAFF.

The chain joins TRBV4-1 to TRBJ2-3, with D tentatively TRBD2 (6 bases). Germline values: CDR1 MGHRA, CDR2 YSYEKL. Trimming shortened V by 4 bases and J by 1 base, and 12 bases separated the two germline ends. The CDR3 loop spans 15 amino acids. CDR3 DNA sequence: TGCGCCAGCAGCCCGGAGGGTACGGGCACAGATACGCAGTATTTT. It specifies CASSPEGTGTDTQYF.

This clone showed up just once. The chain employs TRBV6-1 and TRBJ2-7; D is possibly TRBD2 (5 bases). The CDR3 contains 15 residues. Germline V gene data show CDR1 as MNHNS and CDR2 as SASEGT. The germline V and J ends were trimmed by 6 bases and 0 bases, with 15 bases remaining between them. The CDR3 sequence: CASSQKEGSSYEQYF. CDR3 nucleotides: TGTGCCAGCAGCCAAAAAGAGGGCAGCTCCTACGAGCAGTACTTC.

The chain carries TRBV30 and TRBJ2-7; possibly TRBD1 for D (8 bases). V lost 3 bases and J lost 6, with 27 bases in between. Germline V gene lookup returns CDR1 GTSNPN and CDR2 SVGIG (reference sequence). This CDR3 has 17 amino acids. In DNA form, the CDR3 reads TGTGCCTGGAGCCCAAGAGGGGGGGCAGGGGGCCGGCGCGAGCAGTACTTC. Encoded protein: CAWSPRGGAGGRREQYF.

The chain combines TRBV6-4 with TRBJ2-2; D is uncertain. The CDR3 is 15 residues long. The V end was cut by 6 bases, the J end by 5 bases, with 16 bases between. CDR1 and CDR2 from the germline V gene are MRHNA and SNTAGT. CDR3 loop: CASSPDDLPTGELFF. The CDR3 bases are TGTGCCAGCAGCCCCGACGACCTACCGACCGGGGAGCTGTTTTTT.

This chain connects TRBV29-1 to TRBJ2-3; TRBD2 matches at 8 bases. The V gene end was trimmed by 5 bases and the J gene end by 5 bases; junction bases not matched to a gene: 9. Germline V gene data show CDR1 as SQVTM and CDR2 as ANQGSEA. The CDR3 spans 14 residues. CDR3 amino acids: CSVLRGGRGDTQYF. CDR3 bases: TGCAGCGTTCTTCGGGGGGGCAGGGGAGATACGCAGTATTTT.

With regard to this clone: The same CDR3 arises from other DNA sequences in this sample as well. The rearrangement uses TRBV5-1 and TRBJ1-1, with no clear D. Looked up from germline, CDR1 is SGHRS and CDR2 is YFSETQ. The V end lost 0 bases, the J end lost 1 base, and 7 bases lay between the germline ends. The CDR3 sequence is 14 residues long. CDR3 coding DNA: TGCGCCAGCAGCTTGGGACCTGCGAACACTGAAGCTTTCTTT. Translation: CASSLGPANTEAFF.

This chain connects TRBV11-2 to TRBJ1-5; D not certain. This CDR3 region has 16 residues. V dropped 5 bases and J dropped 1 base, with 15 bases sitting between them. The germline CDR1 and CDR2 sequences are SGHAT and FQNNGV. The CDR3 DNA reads TGTGCCAGCAGCCTAGGTTACACTCTGAGCAATCAGCCCCAGCATTTT. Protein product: CASSLGYTLSNQPQHF.